This is a list of T cell receptor beta chains from one sample in a study of identical twins. TCRdb analysed the 5' RACE reads with MiXCR anew, one entry per CDR3 protein. The sample holds about 530,000 distinct CDR3 sequences; roughly 15% are singletons and the top ten take around 0.48%. These data were also reused for a study on yellow fever vaccine responses in identical twins.

The sequenced sample consisted of CD4+ T cells sorted from blood. These receptors all stem from a woman aged 18-29 years in good health. The CDR3 runs from the conserved cysteine through the conserved F or W. Each record gives: D gene, V gene, J gene, clone size, CDR3 protein, CDR3 DNA. The D gene is left open where the match is weak. Not every row has a clone size; where given, it reads once, few, many or a size class.

d_call: TRBD2
v_call: TRBV20-1
j_call: TRBJ2-5
clone_size: many
cdr3_aa: CSAGTSGQETQYF
cdr3_nt: TGCAGTGCTGGGACTAGCGGCCAAGAGACCCAGTACTTC

d_call: .
v_call: TRBV28
j_call: TRBJ1-5
clone_size: few
cdr3_aa: CASSFSAAHNQPQHF
cdr3_nt: TGTGCCAGCAGTTTTTCGGCAGCCCACAATCAGCCCCAGCATTTT

d_call: .
v_call: TRBV5-5
j_call: TRBJ2-1
clone_size: .
cdr3_aa: CASSSGVEETQFF
cdr3_nt: TGTGCCAGCAGCTCTGGGGTGGAAGAGACCCAGTTCTTC

d_call: .
v_call: TRBV6-6
j_call: TRBJ1-3
clone_size: many
cdr3_aa: CASRHSSGNTIYF
cdr3_nt: TGTGCCAGCAGGCACAGCTCTGGAAACACCATATATTTT

d_call: TRBD1
v_call: TRBV19
j_call: TRBJ1-1
clone_size: few
cdr3_aa: CASSLSRDRGAEAFF
cdr3_nt: TGTGCCAGTAGTCTATCCCGGGACAGGGGCGCTGAAGCTTTCTTT

d_call: .
v_call: TRBV24-1
j_call: TRBJ2-7
clone_size: .
cdr3_aa: CATSDRDEQYF
cdr3_nt: TGTGCCACCAGTGATCGTGACGAGCAGTACTTC

d_call: .
v_call: TRBV2
j_call: TRBJ2-5
clone_size: .
cdr3_aa: CASRGDSKETQYF
cdr3_nt: TGTGCCAGCAGGGGAGACAGCAAAGAGACCCAGTACTTC

d_call: .
v_call: TRBV14
j_call: TRBJ2-5
clone_size: .
cdr3_aa: CASSSGYPRETQYF
cdr3_nt: TGTGCCAGCAGTTCCGGCTATCCCCGGGAGACCCAGTACTTC

d_call: .
v_call: TRBV20-1
j_call: TRBJ2-1
clone_size: few
cdr3_aa: CSARESKGRSF
cdr3_nt: TGCAGTGCTAGAGAATCAAAGGGCAGAAGCTTC

d_call: TRBD1
v_call: TRBV20-1
j_call: TRBJ2-7
clone_size: few
cdr3_aa: CSAIVGAGQGAYEQYF
cdr3_nt: TGCAGTGCTATTGTTGGGGCGGGACAGGGGGCTTACGAGCAGTACTTC

d_call: .
v_call: TRBV6-5
j_call: TRBJ2-7
clone_size: few
cdr3_aa: CASSYRPDGSYEQYF
cdr3_nt: TGTGCCAGCAGTTACCGACCGGACGGATCCTACGAGCAGTACTTC

d_call: .
v_call: TRBV5-8
j_call: TRBJ2-3
clone_size: many
cdr3_aa: CASSLGGTTSTDTQYF
cdr3_nt: TGTGCCAGCAGCTTGGGCGGGACAACTAGCACAGATACGCAGTATTTT

d_call: TRBD2
v_call: TRBV20-1
j_call: TRBJ2-7
clone_size: .
cdr3_aa: CSARLAGEYEQYF
cdr3_nt: TGCAGTGCTAGACTAGCGGGAGAATACGAGCAGTACTTC

d_call: TRBD1
v_call: TRBV5-5
j_call: TRBJ2-1
clone_size: .
cdr3_aa: CASSLVGTGAYNEQFF
cdr3_nt: TGTGCCAGCAGCTTGGTTGGGACAGGGGCCTACAATGAGCAGTTCTTC

d_call: .
v_call: TRBV9
j_call: TRBJ2-3
clone_size: .
cdr3_aa: CASSVGPQSDTQYF
cdr3_nt: TGTGCCAGCAGCGTAGGTCCCCAGTCGGATACGCAGTATTTT

d_call: .
v_call: TRBV20-1
j_call: TRBJ1-1
clone_size: .
cdr3_aa: CSARIGRGKAEAFF
cdr3_nt: TGCAGTGCAAGGATTGGACGGGGGAAGGCTGAAGCTTTCTTT

d_call: .
v_call: TRBV20-1
j_call: TRBJ2-1
clone_size: once
cdr3_aa: CSARKDLYNEQFF
cdr3_nt: TGCAGTGCCAGAAAGGACCTCTACAATGAGCAGTTCTTC

d_call: .
v_call: TRBV3-1
j_call: TRBJ2-2
clone_size: few
cdr3_aa: CASSQHGGPGELFF
cdr3_nt: TGTGCCAGCAGCCAACACGGTGGGCCTGGGGAGCTGTTTTTT

d_call: TRBD2
v_call: TRBV20-1
j_call: TRBJ2-1
clone_size: .
cdr3_aa: CSARAGLARSYNEQFF
cdr3_nt: TGCAGTGCTAGAGCTGGACTAGCGAGATCCTACAATGAGCAGTTCTTC

d_call: TRBD1
v_call: TRBV20-1
j_call: TRBJ1-5
clone_size: few
cdr3_aa: CSATQGLGNQPQHF
cdr3_nt: TGCAGTGCAACACAGGGGTTAGGCAATCAGCCCCAGCATTTT

d_call: .
v_call: TRBV13
j_call: TRBJ2-1
clone_size: .
cdr3_aa: CASRKMENEQFF
cdr3_nt: TGTGCCAGCAGAAAGATGGAGAATGAGCAGTTCTTC

d_call: .
v_call: TRBV5-5
j_call: TRBJ1-4
clone_size: many
cdr3_aa: CASSLGPDNEKLFF
cdr3_nt: TGTGCCAGCAGCTTGGGCCCGGACAATGAAAAACTGTTTTTT

d_call: .
v_call: TRBV2
j_call: TRBJ1-5
clone_size: few
cdr3_aa: CASSERAGDQPQHF
cdr3_nt: TGTGCCAGCAGTGAAAGGGCAGGGGATCAGCCCCAGCATTTT

d_call: .
v_call: TRBV5-1
j_call: TRBJ1-1
clone_size: .
cdr3_aa: CASNDDSLNTEAFF
cdr3_nt: TGCGCCAGCAACGATGACAGCTTGAACACTGAAGCTTTCTTT

d_call: .
v_call: TRBV7-9
j_call: TRBJ1-2
clone_size: .
cdr3_aa: CASSQYGANTF
cdr3_nt: TGTGCCAGCAGCCAGTACGGGGCGAACACCTTC

d_call: .
v_call: TRBV20-1
j_call: TRBJ2-3
clone_size: few
cdr3_aa: CSARDVLKSTDTQYF
cdr3_nt: TGCAGTGCTAGAGATGTTTTGAAAAGCACAGATACGCAGTATTTT

d_call: TRBD2
v_call: TRBV5-4
j_call: TRBJ2-3
clone_size: .
cdr3_aa: CASSLAGTSGSWGLSSTDTQYF
cdr3_nt: TGTGCCAGCAGCTTGGCAGGGACTAGCGGGAGTTGGGGGCTGAGTAGCACAGATACGCAGTATTTT

d_call: .
v_call: TRBV4-1
j_call: TRBJ2-2
clone_size: few
cdr3_aa: CASSQPGRGAGELFF
cdr3_nt: TGCGCCAGCAGCCAACCTGGTCGAGGCGCCGGGGAGCTGTTTTTT

d_call: TRBD2
v_call: TRBV28
j_call: TRBJ2-3
clone_size: .
cdr3_aa: CASSSRLAGLTDTQYF
cdr3_nt: TGTGCCAGCAGCTCTCGACTAGCGGGACTCACAGATACGCAGTATTTT

d_call: TRBD1
v_call: TRBV20-1
j_call: TRBJ2-4
clone_size: .
cdr3_aa: CSASGQGMGAKNIQYF
cdr3_nt: TGCAGTGCTAGCGGACAGGGGATGGGAGCCAAAAACATTCAGTACTTC

d_call: .
v_call: TRBV20-1
j_call: TRBJ2-7
clone_size: .
cdr3_aa: CSAPTARGLPEQYF
cdr3_nt: TGCAGTGCTCCAACCGCCCGGGGGCTACCCGAGCAGTACTTC

d_call: .
v_call: TRBV12-3/TRBV12-4
j_call: TRBJ2-5
clone_size: .
cdr3_aa: CASSLEYVQETQYF
cdr3_nt: TGTGCCAGCAGTTTAGAATACGTCCAAGAGACCCAGTACTTC

d_call: TRBD2
v_call: TRBV12-3/TRBV12-4
j_call: TRBJ2-1
clone_size: .
cdr3_aa: CASRFLAGTNEQFF
cdr3_nt: TGTGCCAGCAGGTTTCTAGCGGGGACCAATGAGCAGTTCTTC

d_call: TRBD2
v_call: TRBV12-3/TRBV12-4
j_call: TRBJ2-5
clone_size: .
cdr3_aa: CASSSIAGETQYF
cdr3_nt: TGTGCCAGCAGTTCGATAGCGGGGGAGACCCAGTACTTC

d_call: TRBD2
v_call: TRBV12-3/TRBV12-4
j_call: TRBJ2-3
clone_size: .
cdr3_aa: CASGRSSGTGGSDTQYF
cdr3_nt: TGTGCCAGCGGACGATCAAGTGGAACGGGGGGGTCAGATACGCAGTATTTT

d_call: .
v_call: TRBV5-1
j_call: TRBJ1-6
clone_size: few
cdr3_aa: CASSLEQGQGPLSLHF
cdr3_nt: TGCGCCAGCAGCTTGGAGCAGGGGCAAGGACCGTTGTCCCTCCACTTT

d_call: TRBD2
v_call: TRBV9
j_call: TRBJ2-7
clone_size: .
cdr3_aa: CASSGSRGSPYEQYF
cdr3_nt: TGTGCCAGCAGCGGTTCACGCGGGAGCCCCTACGAGCAGTACTTC

d_call: TRBD2
v_call: TRBV29-1
j_call: TRBJ2-1
clone_size: .
cdr3_aa: CSATCAGGTRYEQFF
cdr3_nt: TGCAGCGCGACGTGTGCGGGGGGTACGAGGTATGAGCAGTTCTTC

d_call: TRBD2
v_call: TRBV5-1
j_call: TRBJ2-1
clone_size: .
cdr3_aa: CASSLEASGGISWQFF
cdr3_nt: TGCGCCAGCAGCTTGGAGGCTAGCGGGGGGATAAGCTGGCAGTTCTTC

d_call: TRBD2
v_call: TRBV6-1
j_call: TRBJ2-5
clone_size: few
cdr3_aa: CASSELSSGRETQYF
cdr3_nt: TGTGCCAGCAGCGAGCTGTCTAGCGGGAGGGAGACCCAGTACTTC

d_call: TRBD1
v_call: TRBV28
j_call: TRBJ2-5
clone_size: few
cdr3_aa: CASRTSTGGETQYF
cdr3_nt: TGTGCCAGCAGAACTTCGACAGGGGGAGAGACCCAGTACTTC

d_call: .
v_call: TRBV2
j_call: TRBJ1-6
clone_size: .
cdr3_aa: CASSEREGWNSPLHF
cdr3_nt: TGTGCCAGCAGTGAGAGGGAAGGATGGAATTCACCCCTCCACTTT

d_call: TRBD2
v_call: TRBV20-1
j_call: TRBJ2-3
clone_size: few
cdr3_aa: CSARPLGQKGLAGTDTQYF
cdr3_nt: TGCAGTGCTAGACCCCTGGGACAGAAGGGACTAGCGGGCACAGATACGCAGTATTTT

d_call: .
v_call: TRBV7-9
j_call: TRBJ1-1
clone_size: few
cdr3_aa: CASSPHGGSVAEAFF
cdr3_nt: TGTGCCAGCAGCCCCCATGGAGGGTCCGTCGCTGAAGCTTTCTTT

d_call: TRBD1
v_call: TRBV5-1
j_call: TRBJ2-2
clone_size: .
cdr3_aa: CASSSRPDRGLVRGGELFF
cdr3_nt: TGCGCCAGCAGCTCCAGACCGGACAGGGGGCTTGTTCGTGGCGGGGAGCTGTTTTTT

d_call: .
v_call: TRBV18
j_call: TRBJ2-5
clone_size: many
cdr3_aa: CASSPGYQETQYF
cdr3_nt: TGTGCCAGCTCACCAGGGTACCAAGAGACCCAGTACTTC

d_call: .
v_call: TRBV12-3/TRBV12-4
j_call: TRBJ2-7
clone_size: .
cdr3_aa: CASSPGSRGEQYF
cdr3_nt: TGTGCCAGCAGCCCAGGGTCCCGCGGGGAGCAGTACTTC

d_call: .
v_call: TRBV12-3/TRBV12-4
j_call: TRBJ2-2
clone_size: few
cdr3_aa: CASSTQVRTGELFF
cdr3_nt: TGTGCCAGCAGTACGCAGGTGCGAACCGGGGAGCTGTTTTTT

d_call: TRBD1
v_call: TRBV7-7
j_call: TRBJ2-1
clone_size: few
cdr3_aa: CASSSGTETYNEQFF
cdr3_nt: TGTGCCAGCAGCTCCGGGACAGAGACCTACAATGAGCAGTTCTTC

d_call: .
v_call: TRBV7-8
j_call: TRBJ2-5
clone_size: .
cdr3_aa: CASSLAEKGNQYF
cdr3_nt: TGTGCCAGCAGCTTAGCCGAAAAGGGGAACCAGTACTTC

d_call: .
v_call: TRBV12-3/TRBV12-4
j_call: TRBJ2-3
clone_size: once
cdr3_aa: CASSLEAGRYF
cdr3_nt: TGTGCCAGCAGTTTAGAGGCGGGTCGGTATTTT

d_call: .
v_call: TRBV11-2
j_call: TRBJ2-4
clone_size: .
cdr3_aa: CASSLATGKNIQYF
cdr3_nt: TGTGCCAGCAGCCTCGCGACGGGAAAAAACATTCAGTACTTC

d_call: .
v_call: TRBV5-1
j_call: TRBJ2-1
clone_size: .
cdr3_aa: CASSLGVSAGFYNEQFF
cdr3_nt: TGCGCCAGCAGCTTGGGAGTTAGTGCCGGGTTTTACAATGAGCAGTTCTTC

d_call: .
v_call: TRBV5-1
j_call: TRBJ2-6
clone_size: .
cdr3_aa: CASSHTGSGANVLTF
cdr3_nt: TGCGCCAGCAGCCACACGGGGTCTGGGGCCAACGTCCTGACTTTC